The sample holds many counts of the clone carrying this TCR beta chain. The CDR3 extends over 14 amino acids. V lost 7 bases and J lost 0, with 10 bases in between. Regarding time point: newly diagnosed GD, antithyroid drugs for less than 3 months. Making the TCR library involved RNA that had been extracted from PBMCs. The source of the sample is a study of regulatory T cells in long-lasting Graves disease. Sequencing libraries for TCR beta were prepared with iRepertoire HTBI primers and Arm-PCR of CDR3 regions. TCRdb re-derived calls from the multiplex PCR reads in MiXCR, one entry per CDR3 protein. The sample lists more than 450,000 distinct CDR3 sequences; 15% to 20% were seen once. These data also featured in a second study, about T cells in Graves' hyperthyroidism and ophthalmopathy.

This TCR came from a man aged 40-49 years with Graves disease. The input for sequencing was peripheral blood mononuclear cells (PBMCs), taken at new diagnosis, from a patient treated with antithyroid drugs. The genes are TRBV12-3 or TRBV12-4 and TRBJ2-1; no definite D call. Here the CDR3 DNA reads TGTGCCAGCAACGGATTTAGCTCCTACAATGAGCAGTTCTTC. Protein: CASNGFSSYNEQFF.